This TCR beta chain is from a study of blood T cell repertoires in COVID-19. Study as a whole: Acute and convalescent COVID-19 samples came from the United States, Italy and Spain. Nucleic acid was either cDNA or gDNA, and it came from T cells, B-cell-depleted T cells, or PBMCs.

Germline CDR1 is LGHNA and CDR2 is YNFKEQ. The CDR3 contains 14 residues. The ends were cut back, 6 bases at V and 2 bases at J, with 13 bases in the middle. In the study's own analysis: Amplification of reference gene primers provided the estimated nucleated cell counts. The assay was immunoSEQ multiplex PCR, and TCRdb's table has in-frame clones only and misses some. V, J and clone size derive from that table, while D and trimming were established from the DNA sequence. The profile covers over 55,000 clones, with around 88% appearing a single time and around 5% taken by the ten largest. V gene TRBV4-2 combines with J gene TRBJ1-2; the D is unclear. The sequence was obtained from a man between 50 and 59 years old with active COVID-19. Sequenced input: peripheral blood. CDR3 coding DNA: TGTGCCAGCAGAGTTAGTAGGGAGAACTATGGCTACACCTTC. It translates to CASRVSRENYGYTF.